One sample yielded the 16 T cell receptor beta chains listed below, sequenced in a study of T cells in Graves' hyperthyroidism and ophthalmopathy. TCR beta CDR3 regions were amplified from RNA. HTBI primers were used for first-round RT-PCR of the TCR CDR3. TCRdb reanalysed the multiplex PCR reads using MiXCR and keeps one entry per CDR3 protein. The data hold fewer than 650,000 distinct CDR3 sequences, with roughly 15% observed a single time. The sequencing input was blood. Source of these receptors: a woman in her thirties or forties with Graves' ophthalmopathy.

A word on this clonotype: Being one base from a much bigger clone, this may be a read error. The rearrangement joins TRBV2 to TRBJ1-1; no clear D gene. Germline V gives CDR1 SNHLY, CDR2 FYNNEI. The CDR3 totals 15 residues. Between the trimmed V and J ends, which lost 2 bases and 2 bases, there was a span of 12 bases. This CDR3 is CASSETQVINTEAFF. The CDR3 coding sequence is TGTGCCAGCAGTGAAACCCAGGTTATTAACACTGAAGCTTTCTTT.

This clonotype occurred many times. This rearrangement joins TRBV12-3 or TRBV12-4 to TRBJ2-7; tentative D call: TRBD2 (6 bases). Trimming stripped 9 bases from V and 5 bases from J, with 14 bases between. The length of the CDR3 is 12 residues. CDR3 in amino acids: CASRGGDHEQYF. The CDR3 DNA follows: TGTGCCAGTCGAGGAGGGGACCACGAGCAGTACTTC.

This clonotype was counted ten times or more. The rearrangement joins TRBV6-1 to TRBJ2-7, with a possible D match to TRBD2 (7 bases). Trimming left V 6 bases short and J 6 bases short, with 15 bases between. Per germline, CDR1 MNHNS and CDR2 SASEGT. This CDR3 region has 13 residues. This CDR3 is CASRRYGGLEQYF. The DNA of the CDR3 is TGTGCCAGCAGGAGATACGGGGGGCTCGAGCAGTACTTC.

Ten or more counts support this clonotype. The gene calls are TRBV20-1 and TRBJ2-5, with 13 bases fitting TRBD2. Per the germline V gene, CDR1 is DFQATT and CDR2 is SNEGSKA (reference sequence). Germline trimming cut 6 bases from V and 7 bases from J; bases unmatched to any gene: 11. This CDR3 is 15 amino acids long. CDR3 in amino acids: CSARTSGSISSTQYF. CDR3 DNA sequence: TGCAGTGCGCGGACTAGCGGGAGTATAAGTTCGACCCAGTACTTC.

This clonotype turned up a few times. The chain links TRBV6-1 to TRBJ1-5, with D uncertain. This CDR3 contains 15 residues. With 8 bases removed from V and 1 base from J, the gap between germline ends came to 15 bases. CDR1 MNHNS and CDR2 SASEGT come from the germline V gene. Written as DNA, the CDR3 is TGTGCCAGCCGGAGGAGAGAGGGAAGCAATCAGCCCCAGCATTTT. It is translated as CASRRREGSNQPQHF.

This clonotype was counted many times. The chain is built from TRBV29-1 and TRBJ2-7; 11 positions match TRBD2. Germline V CDR1 and CDR2: SQVTM, ANQGSEA. The V gene end was trimmed by 7 bases and the J gene end by 2 bases; junction bases not matched to a gene: 7. The CDR3 loop spans 14 amino acids. CDR3 coding DNA: TGCAGCGGTGGGACTAGCGGACACGCCTACGAGCAGTACTTC. It is translated as CSGGTSGHAYEQYF.

This clonotype has a count of ten or more. The V and J genes are TRBV7-2 and TRBJ2-7; D might be TRBD2 (5 bases). The CDR3 has 15 residues. Germline loops: CDR1 SGHTA, CDR2 FQGNSA. The V end was cut by 1 base, the J end by 1 base, with 11 bases between. As DNA, the CDR3 is TGTGCCAGCAGCTTAGTGGGAGCCGTTTCCTACGAGCAGTACTTC. It is translated as CASSLVGAVSYEQYF.

Many counts were recorded for this clonotype. The chain uses TRBV20-1 and TRBJ1-1; tentatively, D is TRBD1 (5 bases). This CDR3 region has 11 residues. CDR1 is DFQATT and CDR2 is SNEGSKA in the germline V gene (reference sequence). Trimming cost V 4 bases and J 8 bases, with 11 bases left between them. The CDR3 nucleotides read TGCAGTGCTACCGCAGGGATAGAAGCTTTCTTT. Its translation: CSATAGIEAFF.

This clonotype was observed a single time. The genes are TRBV11-2 and TRBJ2-7, with D tentatively TRBD2 (6 bases). Germline V gives CDR1 SGHAT, CDR2 FQNNGV. V lost 5 bases and J 4 bases, leaving 21 bases between the germline ends. The CDR3 covers 16 residues. CDR3 residues: CASSPRQIRGRYEQYF. The CDR3 DNA reads TGTGCCAGCAGCCCCCGACAGATCCGGGGGAGGTACGAGCAGTACTTC.

This clonotype was seen many times. The V gene is TRBV7-2, the J gene TRBJ1-1; D unresolved. V was shortened by 6 bases and J by 4 bases, with 6 bases between the two germline ends. CDR1 and CDR2 (germline): SGHTA, FQGNSA. This CDR3 has 11 amino acids. CDR3 region: CASREATEAFF. The CDR3 nucleotides are TGTGCCAGCAGGGAGGCCACTGAAGCTTTCTTT. Variable domain in full (rest from reference TRBV7-2 and TRBJ1-1): GAGVSQSPSNKVTEKGKDVELRCDPISGHTALYWYRQSLGQGLEFLIYFQGNSAPDKSGLPSDRFSAERTGGSVSTLTIQRTQQEDSAVYLCASREATEAFFGQGTRLTVV.

The chain couples TRBV6-5 to TRBJ1-1; D remains unclear. The germline V gene has CDR1 MNHEY and CDR2 SVGAGI. Trimming left V 0 bases short and J 5 bases short, with 10 bases between. The CDR3 is 14 amino acids. CDR3 sequence (DNA): TGTGCCAGCAGTTACTCTACTGGGCGGACTGAAGCTTTCTTT. Its protein is CASSYSTGRTEAFF.

This clonotype has at least ten counts. The chain combines TRBV5-8 with TRBJ2-5; tentatively, D is TRBD1 (6 bases). This CDR3 spans 14 amino acids. Germline V gene data show CDR1 as SGHTS and CDR2 as YDEGEE. Trimming shortened V by 2 bases and J by 4 bases, and 12 bases separated the two germline ends. The CDR3 loop is CASSLFRGGETQYF. The CDR3 nucleotides are TGTGCCAGCAGCTTATTCAGGGGCGGAGAGACCCAGTACTTC.

This clonotype was counted at least ten times. The rearrangement uses TRBV27 and TRBJ1-1, with a tentative D call TRBD1 (6 bases). Germline lookup yields CDR1 MNHEY and CDR2 SMNVEV (reference sequence). CDR3 size: 13 residues. Trimming removed 5 bases from V and 7 bases from J, with 14 bases in between. In DNA form, the CDR3 reads TGTGCCAGCAGTCCCCGAGGAGGGGGTGAAGCTTTCTTT. Translated: CASSPRGGGEAFF.

Ten or more counts support this clonotype. The gene calls are TRBV28 and TRBJ2-7; 10 bases are shared with TRBD2. Trimming took 7 bases from V and 4 from J; bases not matched to a gene: 4. Germline values: CDR1 MDHEN, CDR2 SYDVKM. CDR3 length equals 13 residues. CDR3 in amino acids: CASKLAGDYEQYF. The CDR3 coding sequence is TGTGCCAGCAAGCTAGCGGGAGATTACGAGCAGTACTTC.

There are many counts of this clonotype. This CDR3 reads CASGGTGGYEQYF. In nucleotides, the CDR3 is TGTGCCAGCGGCGGGACAGGGGGTTACGAGCAGTACTTC. V usage is TRBV6-1 and J usage is TRBJ2-7; TRBD1 matches at 11 bases. This CDR3 has 13 amino acids. CDR1 MNHNS and CDR2 SASEGT come from the germline V gene. Losses at the gene ends were 8 bases for V and 4 bases for J; bases not matched to a gene: 4.

At least ten counts were recorded for this clonotype. The chain is built from TRBV29-1 and TRBJ2-5, with TRBD2 identical over 8 bases. V shed 8 bases and J 4 bases; nucleotides not matched to a gene: 15. The CDR3 is made up of 15 amino acids. Looked up from germline, CDR1 is SQVTM and CDR2 is ANQGSEA. The CDR3 spells CSSSGGGKGVETQYF. The CDR3 DNA sequence: TGCAGCTCATCCGGGGGGGGCAAGGGAGTAGAGACCCAGTACTTC. The variable domain in full, with the rest retrieved from reference TRBV29-1 and TRBJ2-5, is SAVISQKPSRDICQRGTSLTIQCQVDSQVTMMFWYRQQPGQSLTLIATANQGSEATYESGFVIDKFPISRPNLTFSTLTVSNMSPEDSSIYLCSSSGGGKGVETQYFGPGTRLLVL.